This T cell receptor beta chain was documented in a study of shared clonotypes between healthy human individuals. Study-level findings and limits: Read depth was anticipated to influence clonotype sharing among donors.

As to this clone: The antigen is unknown.

Sequencing was performed with immunoSEQ multiplex PCR; in TCRdb, only in-frame clones are kept and a portion is missing. Seen here are about 2.3 million clones, 93% observed once, and the top ten hold about 0.39%. Adult donors, all healthy and HIV-negative, had no recent acute infections or vaccinations. This CDR3 region has 17 residues. J lost 2 bases, V lost 5 bases, and 11 bases had no gene match. Germline-derived CDR1 and CDR2 are SGHVS and FNYEAQ. The TCR sequence derives from a man younger than 30 in good health. Some clones in this sample may be carry-over from other donors' samples. Specimen: naive CD4+ T cells from PBMCs. Documented subset: CD45RA+ positively selected. The V and J genes are TRBV7-6 and TRBJ2-2, with 7 bases lining up with TRBD1. Written as DNA, the CDR3 is TGTGCCAGCAGCCCGGGACAGTTAAAAAGTAACACCGGGGAGCTGTTTTTT. Encoded protein: CASSPGQLKSNTGELFF. Complete variable domain (other parts from reference TRBV7-6 and TRBJ2-2): GAGVSQSPRYKVTKRGQDVALRCDPISGHVSLYWYRQALGQGPEFLTYFNYEAQQDKSGLPNDRFSAERPEGSISTLTIQRTEQRDSAMYRCASSPGQLKSNTGELFFGEGSRLTVL.